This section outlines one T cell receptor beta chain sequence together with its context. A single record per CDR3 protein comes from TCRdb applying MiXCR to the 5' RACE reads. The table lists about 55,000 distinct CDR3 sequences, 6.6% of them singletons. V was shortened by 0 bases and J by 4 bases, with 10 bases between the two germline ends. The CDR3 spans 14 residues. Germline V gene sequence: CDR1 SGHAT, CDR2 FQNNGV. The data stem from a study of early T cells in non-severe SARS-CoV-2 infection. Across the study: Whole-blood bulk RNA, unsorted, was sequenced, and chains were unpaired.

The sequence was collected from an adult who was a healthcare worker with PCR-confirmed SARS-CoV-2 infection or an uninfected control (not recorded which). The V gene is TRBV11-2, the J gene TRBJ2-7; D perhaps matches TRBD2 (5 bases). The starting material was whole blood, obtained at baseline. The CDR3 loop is CASSLDPGMYEQYF. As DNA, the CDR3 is TGTGCCAGCAGCTTAGATCCGGGGATGTACGAGCAGTACTTC.